This record concerns one T cell receptor (beta chain) sequence. The antigen it binds to is not known. No much larger clone exists at a distance of one base, and base qualities are not known. Patients with autoimmune disease history or receiving systemic immunosuppression were excluded from the trial. Peripheral blood for TCR sequencing was drawn from every dose cohort at baseline, at cycle 4 day 1 and at cycle 7 day 1. Samples came from an open-label, multicenter, first-in-human phase I dose-escalation trial of ivuxolimab. Adults with locally advanced or metastatic head and neck squamous cell, hepatocellular, melanoma or renal cell carcinoma were enrolled in the trial. CD4+ and CD8+ T cells were sorted separately from peripheral blood before TCR sequencing. For sequencing of the TCRbeta CDR3 region, genomic DNA was extracted from the sorted cells. The immunoSEQ Assay was used to sequence the TCRbeta CDR3 regions. Held by TCRdb, this immuneACCESS table contains in-frame sequences only and omits some clones. Under half of the omission traces to an unresolved V gene where checked; the cause of the rest is unknown. The sample profile shows more than 35,000 clones; approximately 80% of them were found once. Roughly 15% of the sample goes to the ten largest clones.

As encoded in the germline V gene, CDR1 is MGHRA while CDR2 is YSYEKL. Including cysteine and phenylalanine, the CDR3 has 14 amino acids. Just the 42-base CDR3 DNA is kept, in frame starting at base 1. V and J lose 9 bases and 1 base, and a span of 16 bases separates them. The data stem from a study of OX40 agonist ivuxolimab in advanced cancers. Looking at the study overall: Ivuxolimab was an agonistic, fully human IgG2 monoclonal antibody directed against OX40 (CD134), a costimulatory receptor. Peripheral TCRbeta sequencing was intended to test whether TCR sequence diversity was altered and clonal T-cell expansion was caused by ivuxolimab. Partial responses occurred in three dose-escalation patients: two with cutaneous melanoma and one with hepatocellular carcinoma. A male proportion of around 83% and a mean age of approximately 58 years, ranging from roughly 20 to 80, were recorded for the dose-escalation cohort. Among the 52 dose-escalation patients, approximately 20 had hepatocellular carcinoma, approximately 15 melanoma, 9 renal cell carcinoma and 9 head and neck cancer. Patients were allowed to have had prior anti-PD-1, anti-PD-L1 or anti-CTLA-4 therapy, and 40% of the dose-escalation patients had previously received checkpoint inhibitors. Intravenous ivuxolimab was administered to patients every 2 weeks at six dose levels: 0.01, 0.1, 0.3, 1.5, 3 and 10 mg/kg. The paper describes the monotherapy dose-escalation part (N ≈ 52 patients) of the phase I trial of ivuxolimab.

Beyond this particular receptor, the publication reports: Antigen specificity was not determined for the clonally expanded peripheral T cells. In partial responders in the 0.1-3.0 mg/kg groups, normalized peripheral clonal expansion was found to be among the lowest, especially among CD8+ T cells. Low levels of normalized T-cell clonal expansion were also seen in some patients who did not respond. On average, CD8+ T cells showed more expanded clones than CD4+ T cells after ivuxolimab. At doses of 0.1 to 3.0 mg/kg, clonal expansion of both CD4+ and CD8+ blood T cells was observed from baseline to week 6.

The source was CD4+ or CD8+ T cells sorted from blood, collected in a trial of the OX40 agonist ivuxolimab. The source is an adult with an advanced solid tumor such as melanoma, head and neck, liver or kidney cancer. The chain is made from TRBV4-1 and TRBJ2-7; a weak D assignment points to TRBD2 (6 bases agree). This receptor has the CDR3 CASGAGTRSYEQYF. Here is the DNA: TGCGCCAGTGGGGCCGGGACTCGATCCTACGAGCAGTACTTC.